One and the same sample provided the 28 T cell receptor beta chains below, sequenced in a study of T cell repertoires and HLA-DP antigens. CD4+ cells expanded for around 15 days were restimulated less than 25 h with allogeneic-DPB1 HeLa cells. HeLa stimulator cells carried retrovirally transduced HLA-DPA1/DPB1, HLA-DM, invariant chain and CD80. Clones were read by immunoSEQ multiplex PCR, and TCRdb kept only the in-frame ones, dropping some. This table has 2,000 to 2,500 clones, about 81% appearing once. Sequenced material: CD137- CD4+ T cells from cultured PBMCs. Every receptor here comes from a woman aged 18-35 years in good health and CMV-seronegative.

The chain is built from TRBV6-5 and TRBJ2-2; the match to TRBD1 covers 8 bases. V was pared by 4 bases and J by 5 bases, with 9 bases of the junction left unmatched. The CDR3 extends over 16 amino acids. Per the germline V gene, CDR1 is MNHEY and CDR2 is SVGAGI. The CDR3 DNA sequence: TGTGCCAGCAGTTTGGACAGGGTAGGATGGACCGGGGAGCTGTTTTTT. As protein: CASSLDRVGWTGELFF.

The rearrangement uses TRBV6-5 and TRBJ1-5, with D hard to call. Germline CDR1 is MNHEY and CDR2 is SVGAGI. Trimming removed 2 bases at V and 5 bases at J, with 7 bases between. The CDR3 length is 13 residues. The CDR3 spells CASSYVRDQPQHF. The CDR3 region has the DNA TGTGCCAGCAGTTACGTGAGGGATCAGCCCCAGCATTTT.

A note on this clone: At one of its ends the junction is not consistent with the germline gene, which may arise from a read error. This chain joins TRBV7-7 and TRBJ1-3; D possibly corresponds to TRBD1 (5 bases). Germline V gene sequence: CDR1 SSHAT, CDR2 FNYEAQ (reference sequence). The CDR3 has 15 residues. The CDR3 spells CASSPGQASGNTIYF. DNA for the CDR3: TGTGCTAGCAGCCCAGGACAAGCCTCTGGAAACACCATATATTTT.

This chain uses TRBV5-1 with TRBJ2-2; no firm D call. CDR3 length: 16 amino acids. V lost 0 bases and J lost 2, with 11 bases in between. Germline loops: CDR1 SGHRS, CDR2 YFSETQ. The CDR3 DNA is TGCGCCAGCAGCTTGGTCATCGGGCCAAACACCGGGGAGCTGTTTTTT. Translated: CASSLVIGPNTGELFF.

The chain carries TRBV7-2 and TRBJ2-1, with TRBD2 identical over 11 bases. This CDR3 has 16 residues. J was trimmed by 7 bases and V by 1 base; bases with no gene match: 6. The V gene's germline CDR1 is SGHTA and CDR2 FQGNSA. CDR3 sequence reads: CASSLVSGRAGNEQFF. In DNA form, the CDR3 reads TGTGCCAGCAGCTTAGTTAGCGGGAGGGCCGGGAATGAGCAGTTCTTC.

V is TRBV6-5 and J is TRBJ1-2; possibly TRBD1 for D (6 bases). The CDR3 contains 13 residues. The V gene lost 4 bases and the J gene lost 8 bases, with 14 bases spanning the gap. Germline CDR1 is MNHEY and CDR2 is SVGAGI. CDR3 nucleotide sequence: TGTGCCAGCAGTTCACACAGGGAGGCGGGCTACACCTTC. Residues: CASSSHREAGYTF.

J is TRBJ1-2 and V is TRBV29-1; perhaps TRBD1 as D (5 bases). The germline gives CDR1 SQVTM, CDR2 ANQGSEA. This CDR3 has 13 residues. Trimming took 7 bases from V and 0 from J, leaving 12 bases between them. DNA for the CDR3: TGCAGCGGGTACAGGATCCCTAACTATGGCTACACCTTC. As protein: CSGYRIPNYGYTF.

The V and J genes are TRBV7-8 and TRBJ1-2; D perhaps matches TRBD1 (6 bases). The length of the CDR3 is 14 residues. V lost 5 bases and J lost 4, with 14 bases in between. Germline V gives CDR1 SGHVS, CDR2 FQNEAQ. This chain's CDR3 is CASSLTEGGYGYTF. The CDR3 coding sequence is TGTGCCAGCAGCCTGACGGAGGGGGGCTATGGCTACACCTTC.

The genes are TRBV6-9 and TRBJ2-2; D remains unclear. The germline gives CDR1 MNHGY, CDR2 SVAAGI. V lost 5 bases, J lost 4 bases, and 11 bases lay in between. The CDR3 has 14 residues. The CDR3 is CASSPAKATGELFF. CDR3 DNA sequence: TGTGCCAGCAGTCCAGCAAAAGCCACCGGGGAGCTGTTTTTT.

The chain carries TRBV6-5 and TRBJ1-6; D gene ambiguous. CDR1 is MNHEY and CDR2 is SVGAGI in the germline V gene. V lost 8 bases, J lost 6 bases, and 14 bases lay in between. This CDR3 has 14 amino acids. The DNA of the CDR3 is TGTGCCAGCCGTGTGGGCGCGGGTAATTCACCCCTCCACTTT. It yields the protein CASRVGAGNSPLHF.

V gene TRBV7-9 combines with J gene TRBJ2-3, with 8 bases aligning to TRBD1. Germline CDR1 and CDR2: SEHNR and FQNEAQ (reference sequence). The CDR3 extends over 16 amino acids. V lost 5 bases and J lost 0; bases outside the gene matches: 7. CDR3 in amino acids: CASSPPGQASTDTQYF. CDR3 in DNA: TGTGCCAGCAGCCCTCCGGGACAGGCTAGCACAGATACGCAGTATTTT.

CDR3: CASSPLGGKETQYF. The DNA of the CDR3 is TGTGCCAGCTCACCACTGGGAGGGAAAGAGACCCAGTACTTC. The chain joins TRBV18 to TRBJ2-5; 7 bases map to TRBD2. This CDR3 is built from 14 residues. V gave up 1 base and J gave up 3 bases; unmatched junction bases: 2. Germline V gene data show CDR1 as KGHSH and CDR2 as LQKENI.

The chain joins TRBV28 to TRBJ2-3; D might be TRBD2 (6 bases). The CDR3 is 15 amino acids. Germline CDR1 and CDR2: MDHEN and SYDVKM. V lost 4 bases and J lost 6, with 17 bases in between. The CDR3 is CASSSTRLLTDTQYF. Here the CDR3 DNA reads TGTGCCAGCAGTTCGACTAGACTTCTCACGGATACGCAGTATTTT. Together with reference TRBV28 and TRBJ2-3, the CDR3 gives the full variable domain: DVKVTQSSRYLVKRTGEKVFLECVQDMDHENMFWYRQDPGLGLRLIYFSYDVKMKEKGDIPEGYSVSREKKERFSLILESASTNQTSMYLCASSSTRLLTDTQYFGPGTRLTVL.

The V call is TRBV4-1, the J call TRBJ1-3, with unresolved D. The CDR3 sequence is 17 residues long. Trimming cost V 1 base and J 5 bases, with 18 bases left between them. Germline values: CDR1 MGHRA, CDR2 YSYEKL. The CDR3 DNA reads TGCGCCAGCAGCCAAGGTCGGGCCAGAGGATACCGAAACACCATATATTTT. Translated: CASSQGRARGYRNTIYF.

The chain employs TRBV7-9 and TRBJ1-3; D not resolved. The V gene's germline CDR1 is SEHNR and CDR2 FQNEAQ (reference sequence). The CDR3 has 14 residues. Trimming removed 1 base at V and 0 bases at J, with 4 bases between. The CDR3 region is CASSLGDSGNTIYF. As DNA, the CDR3 is TGTGCCAGCAGCTTAGGGGACTCTGGAAACACCATATATTTT.

The chain combines TRBV5-4 with TRBJ2-1, with 10 bases that match TRBD2. V lost 4 bases, J lost 10 bases, and 11 bases stayed unmatched. The CDR3 runs to 15 residues. Germline V gives CDR1 SGHNT, CDR2 YYREEE (reference sequence). The CDR3 loop reads CASSTTGTSVREQFF. The CDR3 DNA reads TGTGCCAGCAGCACCACCGGGACTAGCGTTCGAGAGCAGTTCTTC.

This chain joins TRBV25-1 and TRBJ1-4; TRBD1 matches at 7 bases. In germline, CDR1 is MGHDK, CDR2 SYGVNS. J lost 7 bases, V lost 5 bases, and 10 bases had no gene match. The CDR3 is 15 amino acids. The CDR3 coding sequence is TGTGCCAGCAGTTTCCGACAGGGTATCGGTGAAAAACTGTTTTTT. This sequence encodes CASSFRQGIGEKLFF.

This clone was counted only a few times. This chain uses TRBV10-3 with TRBJ2-2, with TRBD1 matching 8 bases. J gave up 4 bases and V 0 bases, and 10 bases lay outside the gene matches. The CDR3 has 18 amino acids. The germline V gene encodes CDR1 ENHRY and CDR2 SYGVKD. The CDR3 nucleotides are TGTGCCATCAGTGAGTCGCGGGTCAGGGGGCTGGCCACCGGGGAGCTGTTTTTT. This gives the protein CAISESRVRGLATGELFF.

V gene TRBV19 combines with J gene TRBJ1-5, with D possibly TRBD1 on 5 matching bases. This CDR3 region has 17 residues. Trimming left V 4 bases short and J 5 bases short, with 21 bases between. The V gene's germline CDR1 is LNHDA and CDR2 SQIVND (reference sequence). CDR3 protein: CASSTFRRGRYDQPQHF. The DNA of the CDR3 is TGTGCCAGTAGTACCTTTAGGCGGGGGAGATACGATCAGCCCCAGCATTTT.

The V gene is TRBV20-1, the J gene TRBJ2-7; no clear D gene. The CDR3 spans 11 residues. The germline gives CDR1 DFQATT, CDR2 SNEGSKA (reference sequence). The V and J ends lost 4 bases and 6 bases respectively, with 10 bases between them. The DNA for the CDR3 is TGCAGTGCTATCTCCCTTTCCGAGCAGTACTTC. Protein: CSAISLSEQYF.

The chain links TRBV6-5 to TRBJ2-7, with D perhaps given as TRBD1 or TRBD2 (5 bases each). V shed 6 bases and J shed 4 bases, with 19 bases lying between them. The CDR3 totals 15 residues. CDR1 is MNHEY, CDR2 SVGAGI, per germline. CDR3 sequence: CASSRTAGSGYEQYF. CDR3 sequence (DNA): TGTGCCAGCAGCCGGACGGCAGGGTCGGGATACGAGCAGTACTTC.

The chain couples TRBV28 to TRBJ2-7; 8 bases line up with TRBD2. J was trimmed by 3 bases and V by 6 bases; bases with no gene match: 13. This CDR3 spans 16 amino acids. Germline CDR1 is MDHEN and CDR2 is SYDVKM. Here the CDR3 DNA reads TGTGCCAGCAGGCCGGGGGGGTGGGACTACCACTACGAGCAGTACGTC. Translating it yields CASRPGGWDYHYEQYV.

The chain combines TRBV19 with TRBJ1-1; D is unresolved. CDR3 length equals 14 residues. Germline lookup yields CDR1 LNHDA and CDR2 SQIVND (reference sequence). The ends were cut back, 10 bases at V and 2 bases at J, with 17 bases in the middle. The CDR3 here is CATKESLLNTEAFF. The CDR3, as DNA: TGTGCCACCAAGGAAAGCCTATTAAACACTGAAGCTTTCTTT.

The CDR3: CASSSEPGTGDTGELFF. Written as DNA, the CDR3 is TGTGCCAGCAGCTCAGAACCCGGGACAGGGGACACCGGGGAGCTGTTTTTT. This chain uses TRBV5-6 with TRBJ2-2; 10 nucleotides line up with TRBD1. This CDR3 spans 17 amino acids. Germline V gene lookup returns CDR1 SGHDT and CDR2 YYEEEE. V was clipped by 3 bases and J by 3 bases; unmatched bases: 8.

A note on this clone: A read error may produce the germline difference seen at one junction end. CDR3 protein: CAWKPDRDSGKTVF. The CDR3 nucleotides read TGTGCCTGGAAACCCGACAGGGATTCGGGAAAAACTGTTTTT. V is TRBV30 and J is TRBJ1-4; 7 bases match TRBD1. This CDR3 comprises 14 residues. CDR1 GTSNPN and CDR2 SVGIG come from the germline V gene (reference sequence). The full variable domain, with the rest looked up from reference TRBV30 and TRBJ1-4, is SQTIHQWPATLVQPVGSPLSLECTVEGTSNPNLYWYRQAAGRGLQLLFYSVGIGQISSEVPQNLSASRPQDRQFILSSKKLLLSDSGFYLCAWKPDRDSGKTVFGSGTQLSVL.

The chain carries TRBV29-1 and TRBJ2-3; 7 bases agree with TRBD1. V was pared by 4 bases and J by 0 bases, with 10 bases of the junction left unmatched. This CDR3 has 16 residues. CDR1 and CDR2 from the germline V gene are SQVTM and ANQGSEA. The CDR3 DNA reads TGCAGCGTTGCTCTTCCCGCGACAGGGAGCACAGATACGCAGTATTTT. Encoded protein: CSVALPATGSTDTQYF.

V gene TRBV6-6 combines with J gene TRBJ2-5; D not resolved. With 3 bases removed from V and 5 bases from J, the gap between germline ends came to 13 bases. The length of the CDR3 is 14 residues. CDR1 MNHNY and CDR2 SVGAGI come from the germline V gene (reference sequence). The CDR3 DNA reads TGTGCCAGCAGTTATCGTAGGATCCCCGAGACCCAGTACTTC. Amino acid sequence: CASSYRRIPETQYF.

This sequence joins TRBV10-1 and TRBJ2-1; 13 bases are shared with TRBD2. The CDR3 extends over 14 amino acids. Trimming took 4 bases from V and 8 from J; bases not matched to a gene: 2. Germline values: CDR1 WNHNN, CDR2 SYGVQD (reference sequence). The CDR3: CASSGTSGSDEQFF. The CDR3 region has the DNA TGCGCCAGCAGTGGGACTAGCGGGAGCGATGAGCAGTTCTTC.